These 5 T cell receptor beta chains share one sample of origin, sequenced in a study of CD8 T cells in Susac syndrome. cDNA came from around 0.5 to 1 ug RNA primed by random hexamers. TCRdb re-analysed the immunoSEQ multiplex PCR reads in MiXCR, keeping a single row per CDR3 protein. Of more than 85,000 distinct CDR3 sequences in the sample, less than 97% were seen once. The sequencing input was CD4+ T cells from PBMCs. The receptors come from a human donor in good health.

The chain has TRBV7-3 and TRBJ2-5; D gene ambiguous. Trimming left V 5 bases short and J 5 bases short, with 12 bases between. Germline CDR1 is SGHTA and CDR2 is FQGTGA. The CDR3 covers 13 residues. The DNA for the CDR3 is TGTGCCAGCAGCCCCAGGACGCGGGAGACCCAGTACTTC. It translates to CASSPRTRETQYF.

The chain is built from TRBV7-2 and TRBJ2-7, with D possibly being TRBD1 or TRBD2 (5 bases each). The CDR3 is made up of 14 amino acids. Germline values: CDR1 SGHTA, CDR2 FQGNSA. V was shortened by 1 base and J by 3 bases, with 10 bases between the two germline ends. CDR3 nucleotides: TGTGCCAGCAGCTTAGACCCAGGGAGCTACGAGCAGTACTTC. Translation: CASSLDPGSYEQYF.

The chain links TRBV5-1 to TRBJ1-1; weak D call: TRBD1 (5 bases). The V gene lost 2 bases and the J gene lost 6 bases, with 14 bases spanning the gap. This CDR3 is built from 14 residues. Germline CDR1 and CDR2: SGHRS and YFSETQ. The CDR3 loop is CASSLSAGIPEAFF. Written as DNA, the CDR3 is TGCGCCAGCAGCTTAAGCGCAGGGATCCCTGAAGCTTTCTTT.

The chain combines TRBV27 with TRBJ2-5; possible D gene TRBD2, 5 bases. The V end was cut by 6 bases, the J end by 0 bases, with 14 bases between. The germline V gene has CDR1 MNHEY and CDR2 SMNVEV (reference sequence). The CDR3 has 15 amino acids. CDR3 bases: TGTGCCAGCAGACCTGCCTCGGGATACCAAGAGACCCAGTACTTC. It encodes CASRPASGYQETQYF.

The chain carries TRBV4-1 and TRBJ1-5; no reliable D call. The germline gives CDR1 MGHRA, CDR2 YSYEKL. Trimming shortened V by 1 base and J by 5 bases, and 9 bases separated the two germline ends. The CDR3 covers 14 residues. As DNA, the CDR3 is TGCGCCAGCAGCCAAGCGGACGGAGATCAGCCCCAGCATTTT. Its protein is CASSQADGDQPQHF.